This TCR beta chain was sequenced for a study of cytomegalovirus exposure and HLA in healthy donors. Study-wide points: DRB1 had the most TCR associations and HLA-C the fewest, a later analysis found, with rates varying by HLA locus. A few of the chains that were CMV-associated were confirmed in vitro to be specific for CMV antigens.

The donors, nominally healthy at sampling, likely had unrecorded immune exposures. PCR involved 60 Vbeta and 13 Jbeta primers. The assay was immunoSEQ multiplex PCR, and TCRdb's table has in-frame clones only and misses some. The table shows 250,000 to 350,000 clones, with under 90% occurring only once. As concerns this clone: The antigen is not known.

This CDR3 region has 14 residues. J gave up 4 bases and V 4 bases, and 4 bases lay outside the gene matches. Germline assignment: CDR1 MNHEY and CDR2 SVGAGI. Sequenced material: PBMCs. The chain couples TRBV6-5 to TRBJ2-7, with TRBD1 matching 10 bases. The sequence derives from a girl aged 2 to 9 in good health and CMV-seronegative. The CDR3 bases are TGTGCCAGCAGTTTGGGACAGGGGTCGTACGAGCAGTACTTC. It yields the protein CASSLGQGSYEQYF.